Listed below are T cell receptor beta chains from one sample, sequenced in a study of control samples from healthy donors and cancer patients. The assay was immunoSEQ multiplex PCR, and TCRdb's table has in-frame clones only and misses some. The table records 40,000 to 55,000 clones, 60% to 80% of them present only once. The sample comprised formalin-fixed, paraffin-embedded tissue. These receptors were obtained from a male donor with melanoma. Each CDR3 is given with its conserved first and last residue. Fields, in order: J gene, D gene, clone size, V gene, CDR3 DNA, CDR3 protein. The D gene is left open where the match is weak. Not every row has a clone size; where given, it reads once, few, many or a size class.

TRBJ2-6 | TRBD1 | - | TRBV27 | TGTGCCAGCACTAAACCCGGACAGGGAGGCCCCCTCGGGGCCAACGTCCTGACTTTC | CASTKPGQGGPLGANVLTF
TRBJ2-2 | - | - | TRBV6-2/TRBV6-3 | TGTGCCAGCAGCCGCCAGGGACTGAGGAACACCGGGGAGCTGTTTTTT | CASSRQGLRNTGELFF
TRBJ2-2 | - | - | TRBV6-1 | TGTGCCAGCAGTGATAATTGGGGTTTGGGCGGGGAGCTGTTTTTT | CASSDNWGLGGELFF
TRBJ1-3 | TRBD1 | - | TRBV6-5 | TGTGCCAGCAGACGACAGGGGGCTGGAAACACCATATATTTT | CASRRQGAGNTIYF
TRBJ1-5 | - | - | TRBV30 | TGTGCCTGGAGTACTGGGTCCGCCAATCAGCCCCAGCATTTT | CAWSTGSANQPQHF
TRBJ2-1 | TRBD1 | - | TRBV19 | TGTGCCAGTAGTCTGAGACAGGGGGCGAGAAATGAGCAGTTCTTC | CASSLRQGARNEQFF
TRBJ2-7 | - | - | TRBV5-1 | TGCGCCAGCAGCTTGGAACAGAGACCAGGCGAGCAGTACTTC | CASSLEQRPGEQYF
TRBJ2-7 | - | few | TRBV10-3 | TGTGCCATCAGTGACGGCCTGAGCTCCTACGAGCAGTACTTC | CAISDGLSSYEQYF
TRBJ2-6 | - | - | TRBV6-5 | TGTGCCAGCAGGGCAGGGGTTTCTGGGGCCAACGTCCTGACTTTC | CASRAGVSGANVLTF
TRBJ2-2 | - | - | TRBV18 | TGTGCCAGCCCGTTCTCCAACACCGGGGAGCTGTTTTTT | CASPFSNTGELFF
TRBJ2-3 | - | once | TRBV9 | TGTGCCAGCAGCGCAACAACCGGCACAGATACGCAGTATTTT | CASSATTGTDTQYF
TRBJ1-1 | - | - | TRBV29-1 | TGCAGCGGCCGGTCGAACACTGAAGCTTTCTTT | CSGRSNTEAFF
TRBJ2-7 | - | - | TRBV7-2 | TGTGCCAGCAGCTTAACAGCGTCACTCTACGAGCAGTACTTC | CASSLTASLYEQYF
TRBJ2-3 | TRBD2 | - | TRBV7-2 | TGTGCCAGCAGCTACGCACCTAGCGGGACCTCTGATACGCAGTATTTT | CASSYAPSGTSDTQYF
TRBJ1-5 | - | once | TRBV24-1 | TGTGCCACCAGTGGCCGCCCGGGAGGGGACCAGCCCCAGCATTTT | CATSGRPGGDQPQHF
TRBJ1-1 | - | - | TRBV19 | TGTGCCAGTAGTATTCTAAGGGGGGGCGCGAACACTGAAGCTTTCTTT | CASSILRGGANTEAFF
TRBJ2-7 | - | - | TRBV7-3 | TGTGCCAGCAGTCCCGCGATCTCCTACGAGCAGTACTTC | CASSPAISYEQYF
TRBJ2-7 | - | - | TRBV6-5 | TGTGCCCTACTCGCCGGCACTAGCCGCGAGCAGTACTTC | CALLAGTSREQYF
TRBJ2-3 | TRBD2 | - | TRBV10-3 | TGTGCCATCAGTCCCGGGACTAGAGATACGCAGTATTTT | CAISPGTRDTQYF
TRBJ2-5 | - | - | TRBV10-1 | TGCGCCAGCAGTGGGATGTCCGGGGAGACCCAGTACTTC | CASSGMSGETQYF
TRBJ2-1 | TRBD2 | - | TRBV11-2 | TGTGCCAGCAGCCTCATAAGCGGGAGACTATACAATGAGCAGTTCTTC | CASSLISGRLYNEQFF
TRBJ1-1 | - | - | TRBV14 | TGTGCCAGCAGCCCCCGGACAGTCGGGGAAGCTTTCTTT | CASSPRTVGEAFF